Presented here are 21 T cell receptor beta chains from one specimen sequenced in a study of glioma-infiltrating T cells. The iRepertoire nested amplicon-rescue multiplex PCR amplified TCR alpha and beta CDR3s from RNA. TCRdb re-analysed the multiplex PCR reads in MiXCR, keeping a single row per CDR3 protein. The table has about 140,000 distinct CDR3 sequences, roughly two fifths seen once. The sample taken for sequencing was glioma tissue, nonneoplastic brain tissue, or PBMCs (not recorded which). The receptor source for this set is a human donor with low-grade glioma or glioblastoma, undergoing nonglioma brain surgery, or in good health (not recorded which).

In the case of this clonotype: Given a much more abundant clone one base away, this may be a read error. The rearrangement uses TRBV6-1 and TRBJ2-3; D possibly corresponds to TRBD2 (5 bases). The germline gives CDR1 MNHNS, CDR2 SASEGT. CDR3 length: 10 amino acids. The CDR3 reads CVSTGDTQYF. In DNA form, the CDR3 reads TGTGTCAGCACGGGGGATACGCAGTATTTT.

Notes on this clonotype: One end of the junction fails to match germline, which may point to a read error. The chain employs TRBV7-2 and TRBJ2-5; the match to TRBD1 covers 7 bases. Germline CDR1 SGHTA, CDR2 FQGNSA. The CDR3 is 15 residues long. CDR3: CASNLAGQVQETQYF. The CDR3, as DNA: TGTGCCAGCAACTTAGCAGGACAGGTCCAAGAGACCCAGTACTTC.

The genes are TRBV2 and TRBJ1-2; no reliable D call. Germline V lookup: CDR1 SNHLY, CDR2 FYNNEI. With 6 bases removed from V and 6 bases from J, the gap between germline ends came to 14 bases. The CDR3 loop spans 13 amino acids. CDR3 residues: CASSEDGTDGYTF. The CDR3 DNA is TGTGCCAGCAGCGAGGACGGAACTGATGGCTACACCTTC.

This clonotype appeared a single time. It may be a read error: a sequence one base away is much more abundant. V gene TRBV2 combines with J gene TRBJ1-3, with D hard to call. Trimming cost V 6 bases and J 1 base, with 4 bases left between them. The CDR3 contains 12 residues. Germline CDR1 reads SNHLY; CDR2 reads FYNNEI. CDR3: CASRRSGNTIYF. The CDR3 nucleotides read TGTGCCAGCAGGAGGTCTGGAAACACCATATATTTT.

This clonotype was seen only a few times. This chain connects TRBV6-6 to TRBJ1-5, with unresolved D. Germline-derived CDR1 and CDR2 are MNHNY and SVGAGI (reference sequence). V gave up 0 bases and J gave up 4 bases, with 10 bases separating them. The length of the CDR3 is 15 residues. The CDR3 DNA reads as TGTGCCAGCAGTTACTCGAAAGGTGGAAATCAGCCCCAGCATTTT. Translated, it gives CASSYSKGGNQPQHF.

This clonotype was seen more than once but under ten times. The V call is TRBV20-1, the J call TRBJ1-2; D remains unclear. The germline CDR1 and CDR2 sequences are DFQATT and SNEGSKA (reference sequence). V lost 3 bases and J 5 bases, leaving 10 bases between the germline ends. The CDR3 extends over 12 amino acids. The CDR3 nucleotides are TGCAGTGCTAGCGAAGACCCGTATGGCTACACCTTC. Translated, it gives CSASEDPYGYTF.

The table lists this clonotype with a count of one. CDR3 coding DNA: TGTGCCAGCAGTTCTTACCCTGACAGGCTTAGTCAGCCCCAGCATTTT. Translation: CASSSYPDRLSQPQHF. The gene calls are TRBV2 and TRBJ1-5; tentatively, D is TRBD1 (6 bases). This CDR3 region has 16 residues. V was trimmed by 5 bases and J by 6 bases, leaving 20 bases between them. Germline V gene sequence: CDR1 SNHLY, CDR2 FYNNEI.

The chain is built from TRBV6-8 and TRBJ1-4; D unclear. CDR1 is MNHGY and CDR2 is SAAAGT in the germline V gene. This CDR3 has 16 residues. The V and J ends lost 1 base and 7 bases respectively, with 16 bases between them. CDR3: CASSYYPTTRLEKLFF. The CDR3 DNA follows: TGTGCCAGCAGTTACTATCCAACTACACGGCTTGAAAAACTGTTTTTT.

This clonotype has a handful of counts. This CDR3 reads CASSHSGANYGYTF. The CDR3 DNA reads as TGTGCCAGCAGCCACTCAGGGGCTAACTATGGCTACACCTTC. The rearrangement links TRBV6-1 to TRBJ1-2; D might be TRBD1 (6 bases). Germline CDR1 and CDR2: MNHNS and SASEGT. This CDR3 spans 14 amino acids. V was pared by 6 bases and J by 0 bases, with 11 bases between.

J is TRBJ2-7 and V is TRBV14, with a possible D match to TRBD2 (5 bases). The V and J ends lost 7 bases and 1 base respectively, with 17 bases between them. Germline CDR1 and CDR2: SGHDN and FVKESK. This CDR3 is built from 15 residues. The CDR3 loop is CASNLRGTASYEQYF. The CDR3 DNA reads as TGTGCCAGCAACTTACGGGGTACGGCTTCCTACGAGCAGTACTTC. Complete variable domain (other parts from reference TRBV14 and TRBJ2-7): EAGVTQFPSHSVIEKGQTVTLRCDPISGHDNLYWYRRVMGKEIKFLLHFVKESKQDESGMPNNRFLAERTGGTYSTLKVQPAELEDSGVYFCASNLRGTASYEQYFGPGTRLTVT.

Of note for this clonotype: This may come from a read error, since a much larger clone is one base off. The CDR3 spells CASSLPRVNLETQFF. CDR3 bases: TGTGCCAGCAGCTTACCTCGTGTCAACCTAGAGACCCAGTTCTTC. The chain has TRBV7-2 and TRBJ2-1; no clear D gene. The CDR3 extends over 15 amino acids. Trimming pared 2 bases from V and 13 bases from J, leaving 21 bases between. Looked up from germline, CDR1 is SGHTA and CDR2 is FQGNSA.

CDR3 amino acids: CAISEDDEAFF. The CDR3 DNA is TGTGCCATCAGCGAGGACGACGAAGCTTTCTTT. The V and J genes are TRBV6-6 and TRBJ1-1; no definite D call. V was shortened by 10 bases and J by 8 bases, with 14 bases between the two germline ends. Germline-derived CDR1 and CDR2 are MNHNY and SVGAGI (reference sequence). CDR3 length: 11 residues.

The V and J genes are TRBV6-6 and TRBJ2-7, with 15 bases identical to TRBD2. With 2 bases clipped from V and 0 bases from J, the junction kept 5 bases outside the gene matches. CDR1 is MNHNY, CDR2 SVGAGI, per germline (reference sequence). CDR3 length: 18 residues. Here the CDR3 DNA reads TGTGCCAGCAGTTACGGGACTAGCGGGGGGTTGTCCTCCTACGAGCAGTACTTC. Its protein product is CASSYGTSGGLSSYEQYF.

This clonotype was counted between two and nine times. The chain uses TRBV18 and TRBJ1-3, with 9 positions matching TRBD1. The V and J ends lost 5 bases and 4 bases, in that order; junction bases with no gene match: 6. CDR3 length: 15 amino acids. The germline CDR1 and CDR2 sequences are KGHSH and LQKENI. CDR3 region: CASSTSGTGGNTIYF. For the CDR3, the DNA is TGTGCCAGCTCAACGTCCGGGACAGGGGGAAACACCATATATTTT.

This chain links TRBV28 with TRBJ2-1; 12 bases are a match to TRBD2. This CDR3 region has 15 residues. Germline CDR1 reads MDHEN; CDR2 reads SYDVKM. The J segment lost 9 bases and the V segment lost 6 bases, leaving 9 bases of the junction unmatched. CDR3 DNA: TGTGCCAGCAGCCTCCGACTAGCGGGAGTTAGTGAGCAGTTCTTC. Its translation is CASSLRLAGVSEQFF. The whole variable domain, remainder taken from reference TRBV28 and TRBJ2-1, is DVKVTQSSRYLVKRTGEKVFLECVQDMDHENMFWYRQDPGLGLRLIYFSYDVKMKEKGDIPEGYSVSREKKERFSLILESASTNQTSMYLCASSLRLAGVSEQFFGPGTRLTVL.

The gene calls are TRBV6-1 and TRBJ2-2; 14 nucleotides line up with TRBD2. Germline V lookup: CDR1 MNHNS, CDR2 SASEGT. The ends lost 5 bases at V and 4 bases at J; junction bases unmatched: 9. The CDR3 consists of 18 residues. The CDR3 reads CASSTRTSGGLATGELFF. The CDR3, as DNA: TGTGCCAGCAGTACACGGACTAGCGGGGGGCTTGCCACCGGGGAGCTGTTTTTT.

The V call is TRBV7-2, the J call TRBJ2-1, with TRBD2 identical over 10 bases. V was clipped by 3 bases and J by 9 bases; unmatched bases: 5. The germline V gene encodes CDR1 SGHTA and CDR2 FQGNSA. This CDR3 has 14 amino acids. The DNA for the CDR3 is TGTGCCAGCAGCTTTAGCGGGGGGTTGAGTGAGCAGTTCTTC. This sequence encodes CASSFSGGLSEQFF.

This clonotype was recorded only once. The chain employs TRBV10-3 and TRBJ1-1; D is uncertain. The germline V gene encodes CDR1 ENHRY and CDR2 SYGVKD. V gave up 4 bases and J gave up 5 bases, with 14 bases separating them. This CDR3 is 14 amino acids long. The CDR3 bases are TGTGCCATCAGTGCCCAGGCTAGTTCGACTGAAGCTTTCTTT. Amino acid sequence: CAISAQASSTEAFF.

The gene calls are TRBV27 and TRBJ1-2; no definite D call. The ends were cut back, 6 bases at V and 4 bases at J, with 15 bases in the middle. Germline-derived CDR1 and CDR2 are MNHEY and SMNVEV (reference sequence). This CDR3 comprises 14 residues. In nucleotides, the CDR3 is TGTGCCAGCAGCCAAAGCCGGGAGAGCTATGGCTACACCTTC. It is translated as CASSQSRESYGYTF.

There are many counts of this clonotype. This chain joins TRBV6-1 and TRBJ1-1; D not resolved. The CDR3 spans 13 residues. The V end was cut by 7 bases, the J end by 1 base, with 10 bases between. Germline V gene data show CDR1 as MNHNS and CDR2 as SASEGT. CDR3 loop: CASNPLRNTEAFF. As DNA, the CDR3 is TGTGCCAGCAACCCCCTCCGGAACACTGAAGCTTTCTTT.

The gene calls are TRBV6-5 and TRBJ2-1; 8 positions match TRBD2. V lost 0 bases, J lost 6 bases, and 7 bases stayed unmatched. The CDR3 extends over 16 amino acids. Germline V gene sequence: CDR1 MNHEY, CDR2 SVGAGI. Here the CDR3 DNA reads TGTGCCAGCAGTTACTCGGGTCGGACTAGCAGCAATGAGCAGTTCTTC. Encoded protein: CASSYSGRTSSNEQFF.